This T cell receptor beta chain came from a study of cytomegalovirus exposure and HLA in healthy donors. Study-wide results and limits: Under in vitro conditions, three CMV-associated chains were confirmed as specific for CMV antigens. Analyzed later, association rates of TCRs varied across HLA loci, with DRB1 most and HLA-C fewest.

The study ran its PCR with 60 Vbeta and 13 Jbeta primers. Original data processing: Among the unique TCR beta chains that a later analysis counted, 80 million to 100 million in all, about 10 million were shared. Measured with immunoSEQ multiplex PCR; TCRdb has only the in-frame clones, and not every one. The D gene and trimming were derived from the DNA, and the V and J assignments and clone size from that table. This sample carries about 110,000 clones, about two thirds of them seen once, and the ten largest clones take about 0.8%. CDR3 length: 12 amino acids. V was shortened by 2 bases and J by 6 bases, with 7 bases between the two germline ends. The germline V gene has CDR1 GTSNPN and CDR2 SVGIG (reference sequence). The donors (healthy individuals) were bone marrow donors. To note about this clone: Antigen specificity is unknown.

The sequence was obtained from a boy younger than 18 in good health and CMV-seronegative. The specimen was PBMCs. The chain recombines TRBV30 with TRBJ1-4, with D uncertain. CDR3 amino acids: CAWSLADEKLFF. As DNA, the CDR3 is TGTGCCTGGAGTTTAGCCGATGAAAAACTGTTTTTT.